The 6 T cell receptor beta chains given below trace back to one sample, sequenced in a study of spatial heterogeneity in lung cancer. TCRdb independently ran MiXCR on the 5' RACE reads; one entry per CDR3 protein. The sample lists nearly 95,000 distinct CDR3 sequences, approximately 20% occurring once. Stated time point: blood at routine non-recurrence follow-up after resection. Material: PBMCs, obtained at follow-up. The receptors were gathered from a male donor with early-stage non-small cell lung cancer.

This clonotype has only a few counts. V usage is TRBV7-2 and J usage is TRBJ1-2; 12 bases match TRBD1. With 0 bases clipped from V and 6 bases from J, the junction kept 2 bases outside the gene matches. CDR1 is SGHTA and CDR2 is FQGNSA in the germline V gene. The CDR3 loop spans 15 amino acids. The CDR3 loop reads CASSLARDRGHGYTF. CDR3 DNA sequence: TGTGCCAGCAGCTTAGCCCGGGACAGGGGGCATGGCTACACCTTC. The complete variable domain, with remaining parts taken from reference TRBV7-2 and TRBJ1-2, reads GAGVSQSPSNKVTEKGKDVELRCDPISGHTALYWYRQSLGQGLEFLIYFQGNSAPDKSGLPSDRFSAERTGGSVSTLTIQRTQQEDSAVYLCASSLARDRGHGYTFGSGTRLTVV.

There are many counts of this clonotype. The chain joins TRBV20-1 to TRBJ2-1, with D unresolved. Trimming shortened V by 6 bases and J by 5 bases, and 23 bases separated the two germline ends. In germline, CDR1 is DFQATT, CDR2 SNEGSKA (reference sequence). The length of the CDR3 is 16 residues. The CDR3 region is CSALPRIIGYDNEQFF. The CDR3 DNA sequence: TGCAGTGCCCTGCCCCGCATTATTGGGTACGACAATGAGCAGTTCTTC.

J is TRBJ2-7 and V is TRBV14, with no clear D. The ends were cut back, 2 bases at V and 7 bases at J, with 21 bases in the middle. This CDR3 has 16 residues. Germline lookup yields CDR1 SGHDN and CDR2 FVKESK. The CDR3 sequence is CASSQPRGPDAGEQYV. The CDR3 DNA sequence: TGTGCCAGCAGCCAACCCCGAGGTCCCGACGCAGGAGAGCAGTACGTC.

This clonotype was picked up many times. V and J are TRBV4-3 and TRBJ2-2, with TRBD2 matching over 11 bases. Unmatched junction bases numbered 4, after V lost 3 bases and J lost 4 bases. This CDR3 contains 16 residues. The germline V gene encodes CDR1 LGHNA and CDR2 YSLEER. The CDR3 DNA follows: TGCGCCAGCAGCCAGGCAGGGACTAGCGGCACCGGGGAGCTGTTTTTT. It translates to CASSQAGTSGTGELFF.

This chain connects TRBV11-2 to TRBJ2-1; 9 bases align to TRBD2. Germline trimming cut 0 bases from V and 4 bases from J; bases unmatched to any gene: 1. The CDR3 extends over 15 amino acids. Germline V gene lookup returns CDR1 SGHAT and CDR2 FQNNGV. The chain's CDR3 is CASSLETSGYNEQFF. The CDR3 region has the DNA TGTGCCAGCAGCTTAGAGACTAGCGGTTACAATGAGCAGTTCTTC.

Remarks on this clonotype: A junction boundary mismatches the germline segment, possibly from a read error. The J gene is TRBJ2-1, the V gene TRBV7-2; TRBD1 is a possible D gene (5 bases). The CDR3 consists of 16 residues. Germline V gene lookup returns CDR1 SGHTA and CDR2 FQGNSA. CDR3 region: CASSLMRQLNYYEQFF. CDR3 nucleotides: TGTGCCAGCAGCTTAATGCGACAGTTAAACTACTATGAGCAGTTCTTC.